This T cell receptor beta chain was found in a study of blood T cells in healthy people across ages. Broader study findings: Possibly, changes in expanded clonotypes were confounded because donor CMV status was unknown.

A second PCR of about 7 to 12 cycles used a sample-barcoded 5' primer and a J-beta primer mix. TCRdb analysed the 5' RACE reads with MiXCR anew, one entry per CDR3 protein. This sample carries about 780,000 distinct CDR3 sequences, less than 80% of them seen once, and the ten largest clones take about 30%. The ends were cut back, 0 bases at V and 11 bases at J, with 19 bases in the middle. Germline CDR1 is SQVTM and CDR2 is ANQGSEA. The CDR3 has 14 residues. This clonotype has a handful of counts. The antigen is undetermined. The sequenced material came from blood. The source of this sequence is a man aged 30-40 years in good health. This chain joins TRBV29-1 and TRBJ1-1; D possibly corresponds to TRBD1 (5 bases). In DNA form, the CDR3 reads TGCAGCGTTGAAGACCTCCAGGGAGAAGGGAATGCTTTCTTT. It encodes CSVEDLQGEGNAFF.